These 7 T cell receptor beta chains share one sample of origin, sequenced in a study of cytomegalovirus exposure and HLA in healthy donors. In the PCR, 60 Vbeta and 13 Jbeta primers were used. The repertoire was sequenced with immunoSEQ multiplex PCR; TCRdb's copy has only in-frame clones and lacks some. This table has some 190,000 clones, approximately 88% appearing once. The specimen sequenced was PBMCs. The receptors were sampled from a boy between 2 and 10 years old in good health and CMV-seronegative.

The rearrangement uses TRBV7-2 and TRBJ1-3; no clear D. Germline values: CDR1 SGHTA, CDR2 FQGNSA. V was cut by 3 bases and J by 4 bases, with 13 bases left in between. This CDR3 is built from 15 residues. Here the CDR3 reads CASSLGPKTGNTIYF. The DNA for the CDR3 is TGTGCCAGCAGCTTGGGCCCAAAGACAGGAAACACCATATATTTT.

V usage is TRBV2 and J usage is TRBJ2-5; 13 nucleotides agree with TRBD2. Germline V gives CDR1 SNHLY, CDR2 FYNNEI. The CDR3 loop spans 17 amino acids. The V and J ends lost 3 bases and 4 bases, in that order; junction bases with no gene match: 8. The CDR3 region is CASSDLRTSGGGETQYF. The CDR3 coding sequence is TGTGCCAGCAGTGACCTGCGGACTAGCGGGGGTGGAGAGACCCAGTACTTC.

This clone was seen only once. The chain employs TRBV2 and TRBJ1-5, with D maybe TRBD1 (6 bases). The germline V and J ends were trimmed by 9 bases and 2 bases, with 14 bases remaining between them. CDR3 size: 14 residues. From germline, CDR1 is SNHLY and CDR2 FYNNEI. Here the CDR3 reads CASTRGAGNQPQHF. The CDR3 DNA sequence: TGTGCCAGTACCAGGGGCGCAGGCAATCAGCCCCAGCATTTT.

This clone was picked up one time. This sequence joins TRBV6-6 and TRBJ1-5, with a tentative D call TRBD1 (6 bases). There are 13 residues in the CDR3. From germline, CDR1 is MNHNY and CDR2 SVGAGI (reference sequence). Trimming took off 9 bases at V and 0 bases at J, with 9 bases between the two ends. CDR3 nucleotide sequence: TGTGCCAGTCAGACAGGTAGCAATCAGCCCCAGCATTTT. It codes for CASQTGSNQPQHF.

The chain couples TRBV18 to TRBJ2-3; D might be TRBD1 (6 bases). This CDR3 comprises 14 residues. Trimming left V 4 bases short and J 2 bases short, with 10 bases between. Looked up from germline, CDR1 is KGHSH and CDR2 is LQKENI. CDR3 coding DNA: TGTGCCAGCTCACTTACAGGGTTCACAGATACGCAGTATTTT. Encoded protein: CASSLTGFTDTQYF.

This clone has more than one count but fewer than ten. The J gene is TRBJ1-1, the V gene TRBV4-1, with 7 bases matching TRBD1. Germline lookup yields CDR1 MGHRA and CDR2 YSYEKL. The CDR3 covers 14 residues. J gave up 0 bases and V 3 bases, and 1 base lay outside the gene matches. Here the CDR3 DNA reads TGCGCCAGCAGCCAGGACAGGATGAACACTGAAGCTTTCTTT. Its translation: CASSQDRMNTEAFF.

This clone has only a few counts. The CDR3: CSANPGLTTDTQYF. In nucleotides, the CDR3 is TGCAGCGCAAACCCGGGACTTACTACAGATACGCAGTATTTT. The chain recombines TRBV29-1 with TRBJ2-3; D perhaps matches TRBD2 (6 bases). Germline CDR1 SQVTM, CDR2 ANQGSEA. The CDR3 extends over 14 amino acids. Trimming left V 7 bases short and J 3 bases short, with 17 bases between.